This T cell receptor beta chain is drawn from a study of human T cells and chemical hapten exposure (dated by TCRdb to the early 2020s). As for the study more broadly: For sensitization, 2% DPC in acetone was applied to a roughly 2 cm by roughly 2 cm area of upper inner arm skin. Throughout the study period of about 25 weeks, patients also received therapeutic DPC doses to the scalp every week. Patch testing on the upper back used Finn chambers containing 0.01% DPC, with scoring done after 6 days according to International Contact Dermatitis Research Group standards. Alopecia areata with under or over 50% scalp involvement, alopecia totalis and alopecia universalis were represented in the patient cohort, which was mostly female. Libraries were combined into a pool for sequencing, and differences in TCR yield between samples came mainly from small differences in library volumes within the pool. This study followed changes in the peripheral blood TCR repertoire in vivo during primary and secondary sensitization of alopecia patients to the hapten diphenylcyclopropenone (DPC). Blood was sampled from patients pre-sensitization (week 0) and at 2, 6 and about 24 weeks after DPC sensitization. Some 29 alopecia patients gave blood for TCR sequencing at one to four time points (pre-sensitization, 2, 6 and 24 weeks).

Libraries were made using RACE. The listed sequencing device is NextSeq 500. During library preparation, unique molecular identifiers were attached to individual cDNA molecules so that TCRs could be counted quantitatively and reproducibly. From each blood RNA sample, both TCR alpha and TCR beta chains were sequenced. As for the authors' bioinformatics: A median of about 87,000 TCRs per sample was observed, with a range of roughly 23,224 to 750,000. The Decombinator software suite was used to annotate the V, J and CDR3 of the TCR reads. For PS versus PT1 abundance plots, all samples were subsampled to the same number of TCRs (28,000). TCRs were defined as expanded if absent before sensitization and observed at least eight times at the 2-week time point. TCRdb trimmed public reads at Q25 via fastp, called clones via MiXCR and kept in-frame beta chains. Here each entry gathers all rows of one CDR3 protein and keeps the most common genes and DNA. These V and J calls derive from TCRdb rather than the authors' analysis. Counted in this sample were under 450,000 distinct CDR3 sequences; over 6% of them appeared once. The ten largest account for around 5.6% of the sample.

The paper's findings and limits, for the study overall: Patch test score was positively correlated with the number of PT1 expanded TCRs, with significance at thresholds 8, 16 and 32 but not at 4. After repeated subsampling, the strength of the expansion versus patch-test correlation and the threshold at which it became significant changed. All patients had alopecia, a presumed autoimmune disease, so their immune response might differ from that of healthy individuals. Significantly more large CDR3 similarity clusters were formed by expanded TCRs than by pre-sensitization or healthy control sets, consistent with antigen-driven responses. No change with DPC sensitization was found in the number of TCRs above 1 in 1000 frequency, and no evidence of global repertoire structure alterations was found.

A few counts support this clonotype. Which antigen it targets is not known. No per-base quality is available; no much larger clone lies one base away. Per the germline V gene (reference sequence), LGHDT is the CDR1 and YNNKEL is the CDR2. The CDR3 runs 13 residues from the cysteine to the phenylalanine. Only the CDR3 region is kept as DNA, spanning 39 bases read in frame from base 1. Compared with germline, V lacks 4 bases and J lacks 9 bases; bases without a gene match: 4. The time point label on this specimen signifies: patch test 2, 6 weeks after DPC sensitization. What the treatment or condition label conveys for this sample: therapeutic diphenylcyclopropenone sensitization with weekly scalp DPC. At each patch-test visit, blood was drawn before the patch test was applied. To be eligible, patients had to be aged 18 to 70, diagnosed with alopecia and judged suitable for DPC therapy, while pregnant patients were excluded. Total RNA was extracted from unfractionated whole blood that had been collected in Tempus Blood RNA tubes.

The source material was whole blood, sampled in connection with sensitization to the hapten diphenylcyclopropenone (DPC). The chain links TRBV3-1 with TRBJ2-4; 9 bases in between match TRBD2. The receptor's source is a young woman with alopecia areata. Some clones in this sample may be carry-over from other donors' samples. The bases read TGTGCCAGCAGCCTACGCGGGGGGGGCATTCAGTACTTC. This gives the protein CASSLRGGGIQYF.